This T cell receptor (beta chain) was captured in a study of blood T cells in healthy people across ages. Sample-barcoded 5' priming and a J-beta primer mix drove a second PCR of about 6 to 12 cycles. A single record per CDR3 protein comes from TCRdb applying MiXCR to the 5' RACE reads. This sample carries some 1.8 million distinct CDR3 sequences, approximately 40% of them seen once, and the ten largest clones take 23%. After removal of 5 bases from V and 7 bases from J, the junction contained 13 bases not matched to a gene. CDR3 size: 15 residues. In germline, CDR1 is SGHVS, CDR2 FQNEAQ. The specimen was blood. The sequence was obtained from a human donor in good health. The V gene is TRBV7-8, the J gene TRBJ1-2; 7 bases agree with TRBD1. For the CDR3, the DNA is TGTGCCAGCAGCACGTACTCACAGGGGACCGGTGGCTACACCTTC. Its translation is CASSTYSQGTGGYTF.